This T cell receptor beta chain was sequenced during a study of molecular identifiers for immune sequencing clone quantification (dated by TCRdb to 2016 to 2018). About the investigation overall: For a replicate experiment, RNA from around 20,000 or 100,000 naive CD8 T cells was divided into five aliquots, of which four were sequenced. The study was a methods study using CD8 T cells to benchmark molecular-identifier clustering-based TCR repertoire sequencing (MIDCIRS) and TCR RNA copy counting. Results the study describes overall, beyond this receptor: Highly expanded clone sizes could be underestimated because identical TCR molecules may share a barcode. In CMV-specific effector cells, over 99% of molecules were held by clones above 20 RNA copies, whereas under 1% of molecules were held by such clones in naive cells. Even against a background of some 920,000 naive CD8 T cells, spiked-in Jurkat TCR RNA amounting to a single cell's worth was reported to be detectable. Modeling gave 3 to 3.5 recovered TCR RNA copies per cell versus 8 to 10 by digital PCR, implying approximately 32% capture efficiency. Spiked-in Jurkat TCR RNA (approximately 10 copies' worth), which is not part of the donor repertoire, was contained in the naive libraries. When barcode sub-clustering was left out, chimeric consensus sequences inflated TCR diversity, with chimeras reaching as high as 47%.

This clonotype came up many times. The antigen it recognizes is unknown. No base-level quality is on record; no much larger clone is a single base apart. The library relied on PCR. Sequenced on an Illumina HiSeq 4000. Preparation of bulk TCR libraries followed a previously described approach, with the TCR primers listed in Table S5. Purification of total RNA was performed with the Qiagen AllPrep DNA/RNA kit. Before analysis, reads from multiple sequencing runs of the same library were pooled. The original methods were these. Reads were retained only if an exact TCR constant sequence was present, and the retained reads were trimmed to 150 nt and grouped according to their 12-nt molecular barcodes. Reads inside each barcode group were sub-clustered using a 15% Levenshtein threshold, and a quality-weighted consensus sequence was constructed for each RNA molecule. Non-functional sequences were filtered out, along with any lower-count sequence sitting one edit away from another sequence. Barcode sub-clusters with fewer than 20% of the maximum read count were removed, based on fitting two negative binomial distributions. Using fastp trimming at Q25 and MiXCR clonotype assembly, TCRdb reanalyzed the public sequencing data and kept in-frame beta chains. A single entry per CDR3 protein holds the most common genes and DNA from its merged rows. The V and J calls shown here were made by TCRdb, not taken from the authors' results. A total of under 600,000 distinct CDR3 sequences appear in this sample, over 20% of them only once. The top ten constitute 0.84% of the sample.

Libraries of naive CD8 T cells were generated from roughly 20,000 to 1,000,000 sorted cells, with 10%, 30% or 50% of the purified RNA used. On a BD FACSAria II, naive CD8 T cells were FACS-sorted as CD8+CD4-CCR7+CD45RA+ and collected into RLT Plus buffer. Under 11 TCR copies' worth of Jurkat RNA were spiked into 20,000-1,000,000 naive CD8 T cell samples to test detection sensitivity. Enrichment of CD8 T cells was performed with RosetteSep CD8+ T Cell Enrichment Cocktail and Ficoll-Paque, after which ACK red cell lysis was carried out. Sequenced: naive CD8+ T cells from blood, with Jurkat cell RNA spiked in. The sample's cell subset or site label, decoded: FACS-sorted CD8+CD4-CCR7+CD45RA+ naive T cells. This clonotype originated in a human donor in good health. Some libraries in this study had Jurkat cell RNA spiked in.

The bases are TGTGCCAGCAGCGTAGCGGAGGGCTACGAGCAGTACTTC. Its translation reads: CASSVAEGYEQYF. Recombination joined TRBV9 with TRBJ2-7, and perhaps TRBD2 as D gene, on 6 matching bases. Including cysteine and phenylalanine, the CDR3 has 13 amino acids. The entry retains the CDR3 DNA only, 39 bases that are in frame from base 1. V is reduced by 0 bases and J by 3 bases, leaving a spacing of 7 bases between them. CDR1 SGDLS and CDR2 YYNGEE were looked up in the germline V gene.